The 18 T cell receptor beta chains below were found in one sample sequenced in a study of blood T cells in healthy people across ages. With a J-beta primer mix and a sample-barcoded 5' primer, a second PCR ran 7 to 11 cycles. Using its own MiXCR run on the 5' RACE reads, TCRdb lists one record per CDR3 protein. The profile shows about 1.4 million distinct CDR3 sequences, approximately 59% of them singletons. Sample: blood. These receptor sequences come from a man younger than 30 in good health.

The chain has TRBV20-1 and TRBJ2-1; D is possibly TRBD2 (6 bases). The CDR3 has 15 amino acids. V dropped 3 bases and J dropped 2 bases, with 14 bases sitting between them. Germline lookup yields CDR1 DFQATT and CDR2 SNEGSKA (reference sequence). In DNA, the CDR3 is TGCAGTGCTAGGATTGGGACTCAAACCTACAATGAGCAGTTCTTC. Amino acids: CSARIGTQTYNEQFF.

The genes are TRBV18 and TRBJ2-5; 9 bases are shared with TRBD1. The junction had 10 bases not matched to a gene; V was cut back by 4 bases and J by 4 bases. CDR3 length: 16 amino acids. Germline CDR1 KGHSH, CDR2 LQKENI. The CDR3, as DNA: TGTGCCAGCTCACTACTACAGGGGGCAAAAGGAGAGACCCAGTACTTC. Translation: CASSLLQGAKGETQYF.

The rearrangement links TRBV4-3 to TRBJ2-1, with 7 bases matching TRBD1. The CDR3 consists of 17 residues. V trimming: 1 base; J trimming: 5 bases; junction bases outside the gene matches: 11. CDR1 is LGHNA and CDR2 is YSLEER in the germline V gene. CDR3 DNA: TGCGCCAGCAGCCAAGCACCGGCCGGGACAGCAAACAATGAGCAGTTCTTC. Translated, it gives CASSQAPAGTANNEQFF.

The chain employs TRBV7-7 and TRBJ2-1, with D perhaps assigned TRBD1 or TRBD2 (5 bases each). The CDR3 spans 14 residues. The germline V gene encodes CDR1 SSHAT and CDR2 FNYEAQ (reference sequence). The V gene lost 4 bases and the J gene lost 9 bases, with 16 bases spanning the gap. CDR3 region: CASSSTGTGGEQFF. The CDR3 DNA is TGTGCCAGCAGCTCAACCGGGACCGGAGGTGAGCAGTTCTTC. Based on the CDR3 plus reference TRBV7-7 and TRBJ2-1, the full variable domain is GAGVSQSPRYKVTKRGQDVTLRCDPISSHATLYWYQQALGQGPEFLTYFNYEAQPDKSGLPSDRFSAERPEGSISTLTIQRTEQRDSAMYRCASSSTGTGGEQFFGPGTRLTVL.

DNA for the CDR3: TGTGCCAGCAGTGATGGCCCGACTAGATTGCCAAGTGAGCAGTTCTTC. This codes for CASSDGPTRLPSEQFF. This rearrangement joins TRBV2 to TRBJ2-1; tentatively, D is TRBD2 (6 bases). V lost 3 bases, J lost 9 bases, and 21 bases lay in between. Germline CDR1 reads SNHLY; CDR2 reads FYNNEI. The CDR3 has 16 amino acids.

The rearrangement joins TRBV20-1 to TRBJ1-5; D not resolved. CDR3 size: 14 residues. Germline V gene sequence: CDR1 DFQATT, CDR2 SNEGSKA (reference sequence). The V end was cut by 0 bases, the J end by 7 bases, with 13 bases between. Here the CDR3 DNA reads TGCAGTGCTAGAGATCAGTTCGGCGGGCAGCCCCAGCATTTT. It yields the protein CSARDQFGGQPQHF.

The chain couples TRBV29-1 to TRBJ2-1, with 10 bases matching TRBD2. Germline V CDR1 and CDR2: SQVTM, ANQGSEA. The CDR3 consists of 14 residues. V gave up 7 bases and J gave up 6 bases; unmatched junction bases: 9. The CDR3 spells CSAGLAGVSNEQFF. DNA of the CDR3: TGCAGCGCCGGGCTAGCGGGAGTATCCAATGAGCAGTTCTTC.

Only one count was recorded for this clonotype. This sequence joins TRBV2 and TRBJ2-2; tentative D call: TRBD2 (6 bases). The CDR3 length is 17 residues. Germline loops: CDR1 SNHLY, CDR2 FYNNEI. V shed 5 bases and J shed 3 bases, with 19 bases lying between them. This CDR3 reads CASSYKRGGLDTGELFF. The CDR3 nucleotides are TGTGCCAGCAGTTATAAAAGGGGAGGATTGGACACCGGGGAGCTGTTTTTT.

The chain is built from TRBV12-3 or TRBV12-4 and TRBJ2-7; D gene uncertain. The V and J ends lost 3 bases and 2 bases respectively, with 17 bases between them. The CDR3 sequence is 16 residues long. CDR3 protein: CASSFFLPNTTYEQYF. CDR3 bases: TGTGCCAGCAGTTTCTTTCTTCCTAACACTACCTACGAGCAGTACTTC.

This clonotype showed up just a few times. The chain carries TRBV7-9 and TRBJ1-2; D remains ambiguous. The V end lost 10 bases, the J end lost 1 base, and 13 bases lay between the germline ends. Per the germline V gene, CDR1 is SEHNR and CDR2 is FQNEAQ (reference sequence). The CDR3 is 13 residues long. The CDR3 DNA follows: TGTGCCACGGGTGGAGAGAATAACTATGGCTACACCTTC. Residues: CATGGENNYGYTF.

The CDR3 spells CASSPTVYPSNEQYF. The CDR3 nucleotides are TGTGCCAGCAGTCCCACAGTCTACCCGAGCAATGAGCAGTACTTC. The V call is TRBV27, the J call TRBJ2-5; D is unresolved. Germline V CDR1 and CDR2: MNHEY, SMNVEV (reference sequence). CDR3 length: 15 residues. Trimming pared 5 bases from V and 11 bases from J, leaving 24 bases between.

This clonotype was observed a few times. The chain carries TRBV4-3 and TRBJ2-5; TRBD1 aligns across 8 bases. The CDR3 runs 14 residues. With 3 bases clipped from V and 4 bases from J, the junction kept 4 bases outside the gene matches. CDR1 and CDR2 (germline): LGHNA, YSLEER. CDR3 DNA: TGCGCCAGCAGCCAGAGAACAGGGGGAGAGACCCAGTACTTC. It encodes CASSQRTGGETQYF.

Only a few counts were recorded for this clonotype. The chain links TRBV5-5 to TRBJ2-7; 12 bases agree with TRBD2. The V segment lost 2 bases and the J segment 4 bases; nucleotides outside the gene matches: 7. Germline V gene data show CDR1 as SGHKS and CDR2 as YYEKEE (reference sequence). The CDR3 is 16 residues long. DNA of the CDR3: TGTGCCAGCAGCTTCTCCCAAGGACTAGCGGGGTACGAGCAGTACTTC. It codes for CASSFSQGLAGYEQYF.

This chain uses TRBV12-3 or TRBV12-4 with TRBJ1-1; TRBD1 matches 9 bases. J lost 3 bases, V lost 6 bases, and 8 bases had no gene match. The CDR3 covers 15 residues. The CDR3 nucleotides read TGTGCCAGCAGATTAACAGGGGGCGGATACACTGAAGCTTTCTTT. Translated: CASRLTGGGYTEAFF.

The chain joins TRBV20-1 to TRBJ2-7, with TRBD2 as a possible D gene (6 bases). The CDR3 extends over 13 amino acids. Between the trimmed V and J ends, which lost 5 bases and 4 bases, there was a span of 15 bases. From germline, CDR1 is DFQATT and CDR2 SNEGSKA (reference sequence). CDR3 in amino acids: CSASAGRRYEQYF. The CDR3 DNA reads as TGCAGTGCTTCCGCGGGACGGAGGTACGAGCAGTACTTC.

The table lists this clonotype with a few counts. This chain uses TRBV20-1 with TRBJ1-2; a weak D match, TRBD1 (5 bases). The CDR3 is 12 residues long. Per the germline V gene, CDR1 is DFQATT and CDR2 is SNEGSKA (reference sequence). Trimming removed 4 bases from V and 2 bases from J, with 8 bases in between. The CDR3 loop is CSAIRDNYGYTF. The CDR3 nucleotides are TGCAGTGCTATCCGGGACAACTATGGCTACACCTTC.

The V gene is TRBV7-2, the J gene TRBJ2-7; TRBD2 matches at 8 bases. Germline assignment: CDR1 SGHTA and CDR2 FQGNSA. This CDR3 comprises 15 residues. V gave up 0 bases and J gave up 1 base; unmatched junction bases: 2. CDR3 in DNA: TGTGCCAGCAGCTTAGCAGCGGGGGAATCCTACGAGCAGTACTTC. This codes for CASSLAAGESYEQYF.

The V call is TRBV6-6, the J call TRBJ2-1; 11 bases match TRBD2. Per germline, CDR1 MNHNY and CDR2 SVGAGI (reference sequence). V gave up 2 bases and J gave up 5 bases; unmatched junction bases: 5. This CDR3 is built from 16 residues. CDR3 in amino acids: CASSYLTSGIDNEQFF. CDR3 nucleotide sequence: TGTGCCAGCAGTTACCTGACTAGCGGGATAGACAATGAGCAGTTCTTC.